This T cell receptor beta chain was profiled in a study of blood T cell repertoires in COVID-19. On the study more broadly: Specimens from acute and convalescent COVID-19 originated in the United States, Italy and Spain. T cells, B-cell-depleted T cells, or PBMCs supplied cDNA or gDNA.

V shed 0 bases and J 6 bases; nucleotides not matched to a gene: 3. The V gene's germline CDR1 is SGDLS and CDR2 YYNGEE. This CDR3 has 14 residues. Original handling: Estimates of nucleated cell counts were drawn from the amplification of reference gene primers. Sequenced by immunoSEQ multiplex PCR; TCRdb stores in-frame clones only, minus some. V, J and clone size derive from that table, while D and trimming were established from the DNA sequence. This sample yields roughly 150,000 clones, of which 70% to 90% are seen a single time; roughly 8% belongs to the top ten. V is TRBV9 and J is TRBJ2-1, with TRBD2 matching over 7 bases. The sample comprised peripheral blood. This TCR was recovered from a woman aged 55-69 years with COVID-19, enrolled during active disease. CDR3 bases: TGTGCCAGCAGCGTAGGCGGGGGTACCAATGAGCAGTTCTTC. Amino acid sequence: CASSVGGGTNEQFF.